The T cell receptor beta chain described here comes from a study of OX40 agonist ivuxolimab in advanced cancers. Study context: Partial responses were recorded for three patients, including one with hepatocellular carcinoma and two with cutaneous melanoma.

Trimming cost V 0 bases and J 1 base, with 6 bases left between them. CDR3 size: 14 residues. Germline CDR1 MGHRA, CDR2 YSYEKL. Using immunoSEQ multiplex PCR, the repertoire was profiled, and TCRdb retains in-frame clones only, with some absent. Of roughly 70,000 clones listed, approximately 83% were seen once; the top ten hold 0.5% to 0.55%. Any history of autoimmune disease or systemic immunosuppression disqualified patients. This chain links TRBV4-1 with TRBJ1-2, with a possible D match to TRBD1 (6 bases). This specimen was CD4+ or CD8+ T cells sorted from blood, taken in a trial of the OX40 agonist ivuxolimab. This TCR was sampled from an adult with an advanced solid tumor such as melanoma, head and neck, liver or kidney cancer. This CDR3 is CASSQETGNYGYTF. The CDR3 DNA is TGCGCCAGCAGCCAAGAGACAGGTAACTATGGCTACACCTTC.